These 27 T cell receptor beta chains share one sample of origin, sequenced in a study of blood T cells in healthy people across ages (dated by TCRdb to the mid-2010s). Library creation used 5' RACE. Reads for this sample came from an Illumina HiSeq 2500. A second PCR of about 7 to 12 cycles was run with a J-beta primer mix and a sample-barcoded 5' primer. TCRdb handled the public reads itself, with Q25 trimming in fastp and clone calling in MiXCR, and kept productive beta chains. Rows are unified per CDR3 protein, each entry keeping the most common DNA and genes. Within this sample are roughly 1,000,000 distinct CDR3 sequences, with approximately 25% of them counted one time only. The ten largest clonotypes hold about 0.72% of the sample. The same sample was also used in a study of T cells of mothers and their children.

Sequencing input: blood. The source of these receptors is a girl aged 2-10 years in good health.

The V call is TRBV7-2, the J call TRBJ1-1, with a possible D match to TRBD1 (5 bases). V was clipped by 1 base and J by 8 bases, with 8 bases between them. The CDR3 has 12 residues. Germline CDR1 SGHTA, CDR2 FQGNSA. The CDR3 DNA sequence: TGTGCCAGCAGCTTAGTAGGACAAGAAGCTTTCTTT. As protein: CASSLVGQEAFF.

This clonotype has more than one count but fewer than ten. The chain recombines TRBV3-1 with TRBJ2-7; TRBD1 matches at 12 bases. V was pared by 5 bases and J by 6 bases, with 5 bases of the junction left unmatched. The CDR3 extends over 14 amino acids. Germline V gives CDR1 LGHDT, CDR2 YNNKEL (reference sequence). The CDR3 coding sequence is TGTGCCAGCAGCTCCCGGGACAGGGGGCGCGAGCAGTACTTC. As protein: CASSSRDRGREQYF.

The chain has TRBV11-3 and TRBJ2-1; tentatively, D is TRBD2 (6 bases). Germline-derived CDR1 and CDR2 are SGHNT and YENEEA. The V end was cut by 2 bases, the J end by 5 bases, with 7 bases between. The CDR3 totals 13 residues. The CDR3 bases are TGTGCCAGCAGCTTAATAGCGGACAATGAGCAGTTCTTC. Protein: CASSLIADNEQFF.

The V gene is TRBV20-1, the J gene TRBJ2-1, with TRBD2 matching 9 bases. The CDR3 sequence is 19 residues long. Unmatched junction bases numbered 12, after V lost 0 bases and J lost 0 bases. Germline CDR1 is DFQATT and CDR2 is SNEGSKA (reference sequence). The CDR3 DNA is TGCAGTGCTAGAGATGTCGGGACTAGCCCCAGAAGCTCCTACAATGAGCAGTTCTTC. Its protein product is CSARDVGTSPRSSYNEQFF.

The CDR3 DNA reads as TGTGCCAGCAGTAGAGAAGCGGGAGGCGGCCACGAGCAGTACTTC. Its translation: CASSREAGGGHEQYF. The chain has TRBV27 and TRBJ2-7, with TRBD2 identical over 9 bases. Germline trimming cut 5 bases from V and 5 bases from J; bases unmatched to any gene: 10. The CDR3 loop spans 15 amino acids. The germline V gene encodes CDR1 MNHEY and CDR2 SMNVEV (reference sequence).

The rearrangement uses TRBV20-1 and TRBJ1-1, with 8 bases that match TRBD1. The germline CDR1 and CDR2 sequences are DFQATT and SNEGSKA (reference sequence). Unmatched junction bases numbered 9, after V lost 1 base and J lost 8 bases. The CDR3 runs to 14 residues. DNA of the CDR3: TGCAGTGCTAGAGCCCGGACAGGGTGGACCGAAGCTTTCTTT. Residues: CSARARTGWTEAFF.

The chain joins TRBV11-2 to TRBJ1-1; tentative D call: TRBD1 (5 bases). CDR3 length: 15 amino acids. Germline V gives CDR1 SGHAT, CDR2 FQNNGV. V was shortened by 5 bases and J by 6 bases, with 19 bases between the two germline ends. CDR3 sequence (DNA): TGTGCCAGCAGCCCGCCGGGGCGCATCGTCCCTGAAGCTTTCTTT. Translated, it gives CASSPPGRIVPEAFF.

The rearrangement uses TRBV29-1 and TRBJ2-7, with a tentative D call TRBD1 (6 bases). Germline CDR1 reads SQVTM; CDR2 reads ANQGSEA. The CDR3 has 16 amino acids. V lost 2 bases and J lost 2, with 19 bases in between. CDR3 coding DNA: TGCAGCGTTGAAAAGGGGGATCTCTCGGAACCCTACGAGCAGTACTTC. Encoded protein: CSVEKGDLSEPYEQYF.

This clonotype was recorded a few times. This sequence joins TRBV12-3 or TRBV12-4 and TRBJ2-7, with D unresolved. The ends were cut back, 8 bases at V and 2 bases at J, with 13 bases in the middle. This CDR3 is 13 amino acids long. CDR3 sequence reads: CASGVDLTYEQYF. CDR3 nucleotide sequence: TGTGCCAGCGGCGTTGATCTGACCTACGAGCAGTACTTC.

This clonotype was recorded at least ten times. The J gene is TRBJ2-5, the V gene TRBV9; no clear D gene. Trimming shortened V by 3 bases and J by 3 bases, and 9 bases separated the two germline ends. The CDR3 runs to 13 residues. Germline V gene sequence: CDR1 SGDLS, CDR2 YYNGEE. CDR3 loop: CASSAPTEETQYF. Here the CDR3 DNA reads TGTGCCAGCAGCGCCCCCACGGAAGAGACCCAGTACTTC. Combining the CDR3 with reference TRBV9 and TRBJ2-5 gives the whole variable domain DSGVTQTPKHLITATGQRVTLRCSPRSGDLSVYWYQQSLDQGLQFLIQYYNGEERAKGNILERFSAQQFPDLHSELNLSSLELGDSALYFCASSAPTEETQYFGPGTRLLVL.

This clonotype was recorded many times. The CDR3 here is CASSHRSGGNDEQYF. As DNA, the CDR3 is TGTGCCAGCAGTCACCGGTCCGGGGGTAACGACGAGCAGTACTTC. This chain connects TRBV13 to TRBJ2-7, with D tentatively TRBD2 (6 bases). Trimming removed 6 bases at V and 5 bases at J, with 20 bases between. The V gene's germline CDR1 is PRHDT and CDR2 FYEKMQ (reference sequence). CDR3 length: 15 residues. Based on the CDR3 plus reference TRBV13 and TRBJ2-7, the full variable domain is AAGVIQSPRHLIKEKRETATLKCYPIPRHDTVYWYQQGPGQDPQFLISFYEKMQSDKGSIPDRFSAQQFSDYHSELNMSSLELGDSALYFCASSHRSGGNDEQYFGPGTRLTVT.

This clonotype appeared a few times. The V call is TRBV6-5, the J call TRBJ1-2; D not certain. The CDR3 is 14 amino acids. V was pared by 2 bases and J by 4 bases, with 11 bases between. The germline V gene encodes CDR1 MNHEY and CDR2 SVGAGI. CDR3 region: CASSYQQPGYGYTF. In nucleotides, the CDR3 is TGTGCCAGCAGTTACCAACAGCCCGGCTATGGCTACACCTTC.

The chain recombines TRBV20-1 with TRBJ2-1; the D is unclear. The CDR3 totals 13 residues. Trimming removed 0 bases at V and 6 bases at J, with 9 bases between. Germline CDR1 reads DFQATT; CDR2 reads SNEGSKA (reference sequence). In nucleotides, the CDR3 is TGCAGTGCTAGAGAGGACGGGTTCAATGAGCAGTTCTTC. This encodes CSAREDGFNEQFF.

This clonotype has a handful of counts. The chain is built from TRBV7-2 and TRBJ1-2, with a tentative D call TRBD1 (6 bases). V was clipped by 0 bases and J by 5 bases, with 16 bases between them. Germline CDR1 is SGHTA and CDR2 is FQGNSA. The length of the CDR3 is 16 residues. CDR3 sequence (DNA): TGTGCCAGCAGCTTAGCGGGGCCAGGGGATGTGTATGGCTACACCTTC. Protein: CASSLAGPGDVYGYTF.

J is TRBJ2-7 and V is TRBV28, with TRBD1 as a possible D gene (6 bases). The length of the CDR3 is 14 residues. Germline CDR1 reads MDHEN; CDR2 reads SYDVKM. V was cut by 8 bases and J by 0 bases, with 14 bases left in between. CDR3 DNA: TGTGCCAGCTCAATAGACAGGAACTCCTACGAGCAGTACTTC. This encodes CASSIDRNSYEQYF. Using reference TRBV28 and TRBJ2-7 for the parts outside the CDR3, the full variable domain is DVKVTQSSRYLVKRTGEKVFLECVQDMDHENMFWYRQDPGLGLRLIYFSYDVKMKEKGDIPEGYSVSREKKERFSLILESASTNQTSMYLCASSIDRNSYEQYFGPGTRLTVT.

The CDR3 protein is CASSLGGAYYGYTF. CDR3 in DNA: TGCGCCAGCAGCTTGGGAGGAGCCTACTATGGCTACACCTTC. The chain couples TRBV5-1 to TRBJ1-2; D is uncertain. V lost 0 bases and J 3 bases, leaving 9 bases between the germline ends. The CDR3 is 14 residues long. In germline, CDR1 is SGHRS, CDR2 YFSETQ.

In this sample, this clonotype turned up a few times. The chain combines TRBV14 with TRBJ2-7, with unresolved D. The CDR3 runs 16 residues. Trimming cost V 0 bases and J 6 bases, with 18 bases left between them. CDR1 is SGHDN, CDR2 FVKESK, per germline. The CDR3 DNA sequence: TGTGCCAGCAGCCAAGATAAAGGAACTTTACTTGGCGAGCAGTACTTC. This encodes CASSQDKGTLLGEQYF.

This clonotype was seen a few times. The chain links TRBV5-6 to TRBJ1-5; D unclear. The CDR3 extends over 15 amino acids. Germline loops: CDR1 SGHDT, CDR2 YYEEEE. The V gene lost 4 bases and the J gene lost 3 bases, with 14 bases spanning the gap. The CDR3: CASSPGYGHNQPQHF. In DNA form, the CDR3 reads TGTGCCAGCAGCCCCGGGTACGGGCACAATCAGCCCCAGCATTTT. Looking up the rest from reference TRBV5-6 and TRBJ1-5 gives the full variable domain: DAGVTQSPTHLIKTRGQQVTLRCSPKSGHDTVSWYQQALGQGPQFIFQYYEEEERQRGNFPDRFSGHQFPNYSSELNVNALLLGDSALYLCASSPGYGHNQPQHFGDGTRLSIL.

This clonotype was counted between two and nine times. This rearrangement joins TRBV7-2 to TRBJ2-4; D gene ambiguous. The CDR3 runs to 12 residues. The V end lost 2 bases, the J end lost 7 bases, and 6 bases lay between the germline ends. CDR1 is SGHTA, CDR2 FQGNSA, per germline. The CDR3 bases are TGTGCCAGCAGCTTAAACAACAACATTCAGTACTTC. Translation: CASSLNNNIQYF.

CDR3: CASSQGPMVFF. CDR3 nucleotides: TGTGCCAGCAGCCAGGGACCCATGGTGTTTTTT. The chain combines TRBV14 with TRBJ2-2; D could derive from TRBD1 or TRBD2 (5 bases each). The CDR3 totals 11 residues. Looked up from germline, CDR1 is SGHDN and CDR2 is FVKESK. Trimming removed 3 bases at V and 15 bases at J, with 11 bases between.

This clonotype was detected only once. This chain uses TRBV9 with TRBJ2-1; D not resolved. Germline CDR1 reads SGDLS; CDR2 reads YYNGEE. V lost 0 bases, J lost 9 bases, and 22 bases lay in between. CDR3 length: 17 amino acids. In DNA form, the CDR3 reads TGTGCCAGCAGCGTAGGAGATCCCAGCCCATCGTCGGGTGAGCAGTTCTTC. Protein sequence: CASSVGDPSPSSGEQFF.

CDR3 loop: CSARDPQSSYNEQFF. The CDR3, as DNA: TGCAGTGCTAGAGATCCCCAGAGCTCCTACAATGAGCAGTTCTTC. The chain couples TRBV20-1 to TRBJ2-1; D is uncertain. From germline, CDR1 is DFQATT and CDR2 SNEGSKA (reference sequence). The CDR3 extends over 15 amino acids. Trimming pared 0 bases from V and 0 bases from J, leaving 9 bases between.

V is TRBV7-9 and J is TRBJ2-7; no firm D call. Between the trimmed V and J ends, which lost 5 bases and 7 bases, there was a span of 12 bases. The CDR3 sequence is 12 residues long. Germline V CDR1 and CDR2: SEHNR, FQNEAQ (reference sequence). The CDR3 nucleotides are TGTGCCAGCAGCCCAGCCCTAGTGGAGCAGTACTTC. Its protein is CASSPALVEQYF.

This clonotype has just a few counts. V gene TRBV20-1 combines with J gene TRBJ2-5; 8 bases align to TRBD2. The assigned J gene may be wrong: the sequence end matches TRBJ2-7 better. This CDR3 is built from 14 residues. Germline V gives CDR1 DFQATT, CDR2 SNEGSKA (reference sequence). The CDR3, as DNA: TGCAGTGCTAGAGTACTTAGCGGGGCCTACGAGCAGTACTTC. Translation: CSARVLSGAYEQYF.

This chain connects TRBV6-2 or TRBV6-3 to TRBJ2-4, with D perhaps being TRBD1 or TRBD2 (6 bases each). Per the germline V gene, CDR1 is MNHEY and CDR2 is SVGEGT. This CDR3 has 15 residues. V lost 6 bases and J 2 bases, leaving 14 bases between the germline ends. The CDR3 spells CASSSTGRTKNIQYF. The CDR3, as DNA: TGTGCCAGCAGCTCTACAGGGAGGACCAAAAACATTCAGTACTTC.

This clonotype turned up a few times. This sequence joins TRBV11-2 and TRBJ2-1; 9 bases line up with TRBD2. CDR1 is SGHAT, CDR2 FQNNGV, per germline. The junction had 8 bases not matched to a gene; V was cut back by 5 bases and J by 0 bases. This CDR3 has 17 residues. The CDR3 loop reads CASSAFSSGASYNEQFF. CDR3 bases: TGTGCCAGCAGCGCCTTTTCTAGCGGGGCCTCCTACAATGAGCAGTTCTTC.

CDR3 loop: CSVRGFDNIQYF. The CDR3 DNA follows: TGCAGCGTTCGGGGATTTGATAACATTCAGTACTTC. The chain employs TRBV29-1 and TRBJ2-4; perhaps TRBD2 as D (5 bases). The CDR3 is 12 amino acids. Per the germline V gene, CDR1 is SQVTM and CDR2 is ANQGSEA. Trimming cost V 5 bases and J 7 bases, with 12 bases left between them.